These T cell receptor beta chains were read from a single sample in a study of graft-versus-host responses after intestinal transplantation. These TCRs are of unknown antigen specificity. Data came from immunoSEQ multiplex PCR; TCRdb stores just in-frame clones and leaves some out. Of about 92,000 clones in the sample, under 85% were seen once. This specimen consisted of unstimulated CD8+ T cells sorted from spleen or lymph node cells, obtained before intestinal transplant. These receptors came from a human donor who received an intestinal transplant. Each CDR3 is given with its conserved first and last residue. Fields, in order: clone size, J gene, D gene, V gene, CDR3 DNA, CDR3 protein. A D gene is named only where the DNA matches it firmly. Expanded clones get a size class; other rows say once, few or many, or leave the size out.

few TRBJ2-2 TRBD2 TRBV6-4 TGTGCCAGCAGTGAGTCTAGCGGGAGCGGGGAGCTGTTTTTT CASSESSGSGELFF
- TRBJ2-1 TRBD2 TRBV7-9 TGTGCCAGCAGCCCAGGACTAGGAGAGCAGTTCTTC CASSPGLGEQFF
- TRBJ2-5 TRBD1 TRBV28 TGTGCCAGCAGCTACAGGGGCCAAGAGACCCAGTACTTC CASSYRGQETQYF
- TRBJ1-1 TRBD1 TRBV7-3 TGTGCCAGCAGCTCTATAGGACAGGGACCTTTAGAAGCTTTCTTT CASSSIGQGPLEAFF
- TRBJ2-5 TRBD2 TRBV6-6 TGTGCCAGCAGTTTTACTAGCGTGGAAGAGACCCAGTACTTC CASSFTSVEETQYF
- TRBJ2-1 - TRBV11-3 TGTGCCAGCAGCTTAGGGTCACTCTTTACGGGTGATGAGCAGTTCTTC CASSLGSLFTGDEQFF
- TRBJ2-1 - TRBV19 TGTGCCAGTAGTATAGGATTAGGTACCTACAATGAGCAGTTCTTC CASSIGLGTYNEQFF
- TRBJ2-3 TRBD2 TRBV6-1 TGTGCCAGCAGTGAGACTAGCGGCCCCACAGATACGCAGTATTTT CASSETSGPTDTQYF
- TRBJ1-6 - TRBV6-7 TGTGCCAGCAGTTACTCCCAAGATATTTACAGCGACTTATTTTGCGGGGTCGGAATCACCCTCCACTTT CASSYSQDIYSDLFCGVGITLHF
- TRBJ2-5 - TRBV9 TGTGCCAGCAGCCCTCGCCCAGAGTTGGAAGAGACCCAGTACTTC CASSPRPELEETQYF
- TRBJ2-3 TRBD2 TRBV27 TGTGCCAGCAGCGCTTTCCGGGGGGGTAGCACAGATACGCAGTATTTT CASSAFRGGSTDTQYF
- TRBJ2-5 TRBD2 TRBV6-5 TGTGCCAGCAGTCACGGGGAGGGCCAAGAGACCCAGTACTTC CASSHGEGQETQYF
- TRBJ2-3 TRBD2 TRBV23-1 TGCGCCAGCAGTCAATTTTTCCTAGCGGGAGGGCCAACAGATACGCAGTATTTT CASSQFFLAGGPTDTQYF
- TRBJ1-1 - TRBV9 TGTGCCAGCAGCGTAGAACTGAACACTGAGGCTTTCTTT CASSVELNTEAFF
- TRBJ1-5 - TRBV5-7 TGTGCCAGCAGCGCTTCCCGGGGCTATAGCAATCAGCCCCAGCATTTT CASSASRGYSNQPQHF
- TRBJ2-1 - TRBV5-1 TGCGCCAGCAGCTTTCGGAGGATACCCTACAATGAGCAGTTCTTC CASSFRRIPYNEQFF
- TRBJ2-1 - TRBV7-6 TGTGCCAGCAGCTTAGGACAGGTACCTAGCTCCTACAATGAGCAGTTCTTC CASSLGQVPSSYNEQFF
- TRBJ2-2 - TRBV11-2 TGTGCCAGCAGCTTAGAAAGGAGGGGCACCGGGGAGCTGTTTTTT CASSLERRGTGELFF
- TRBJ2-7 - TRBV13 TGTGCCAGCAGCGGGTGGGGGCGGGGATTTTCCTACGAGCAGTACTTC CASSGWGRGFSYEQYF
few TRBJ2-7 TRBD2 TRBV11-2 TGTGCCAGCAGCGACCCACTAGCGGGCCCCTACGAGCAGTACTTC CASSDPLAGPYEQYF
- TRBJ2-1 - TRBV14 TGTGCCAGCAGCCAAGCCCTAGTCGATGAGCAGTTCTTC CASSQALVDEQFF
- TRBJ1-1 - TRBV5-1 TGCGCCAGCAGCTCCGGACAGCTGGCTGAAGCTTTCTTT CASSSGQLAEAFF
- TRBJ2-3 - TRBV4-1 TGCGCCAGCAGTCTGGTCGGGGACACAGATACGCAGTATTTT CASSLVGDTDTQYF
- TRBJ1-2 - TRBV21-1 TGTGCCAGCAGAGACAGGGAAGGCTATGGCTACACCTTC CASRDREGYGYTF
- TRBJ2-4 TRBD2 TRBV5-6 TGTGCCAGCAGCCCGGGGGGAGGAAACATTCAGTACTTC CASSPGGGNIQYF
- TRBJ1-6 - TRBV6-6 TGTGCCAGCGGGCGGGTCGTTTCACCCCTCCACTTT CASGRVVSPLHF
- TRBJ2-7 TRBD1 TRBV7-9 TGTGCCAGCAGCCAACGACAGGGGGGCTTCTTCTACGAGCAGTACTTC CASSQRQGGFFYEQYF
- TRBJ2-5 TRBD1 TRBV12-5 TGTGCTAGTGTGCCAGGGACAGCCCAAGAGACCCAGTACTTC CASVPGTAQETQYF
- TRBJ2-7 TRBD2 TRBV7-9 TGTGCCAGCAGCTTAGCCCCCCCAGGGACTAGCTCCTACGAGCAGTACTTC CASSLAPPGTSSYEQYF
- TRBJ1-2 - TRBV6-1 TGTGCCAGCAGTGCGTACAGGACCGAGTATGGCTACACCTTC CASSAYRTEYGYTF
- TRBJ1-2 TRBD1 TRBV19 TGTGCCAGTACAAAGGGGGCTCAAGATGGCTACACCTTC CASTKGAQDGYTF
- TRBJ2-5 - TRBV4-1 TGCGCCAGCAGCCAAGATGGGGACATCGTTAGGGAGACCCAGTACTTC CASSQDGDIVRETQYF
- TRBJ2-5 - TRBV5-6 TGTGCCAGCGGACGGGGTTCTGAATGGGAGACCCAGTACTTC CASGRGSEWETQYF
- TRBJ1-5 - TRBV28 TGTGCCAGCAGTTCCATCCAGGGTGATCAGCCCCAGCATTTT CASSSIQGDQPQHF
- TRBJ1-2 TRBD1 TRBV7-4 TGTGCCAGCAGCCATTCGGACAGGCCGACTAACTATGGCTACACCTTC CASSHSDRPTNYGYTF
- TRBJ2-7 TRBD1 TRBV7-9 TGTGCCAGCAGCTTAGAAGACAGGGAGCCCTACGAGCAGTACTTC CASSLEDREPYEQYF
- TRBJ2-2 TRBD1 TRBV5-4 TGTGCCAGCAGCTTGGGGGGACAGACTACCGGGGAGCTGTTTTTT CASSLGGQTTGELFF
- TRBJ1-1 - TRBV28 TGTGCCAGCAGCCACCGCTGGGGTCAGACTAACATGAACACTGAAGCTTTCTTT CASSHRWGQTNMNTEAFF
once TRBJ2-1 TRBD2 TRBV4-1 TGCGCCAGCAGCCAAGAACCGGGACTAGCGGGGAATGAGCAGTTCTTC CASSQEPGLAGNEQFF